Given below is one TCR beta chain in context. What it binds is not known. The sample comes from a study of shared clonotypes between healthy human individuals. Study results and caveats: Compared with memory subsets, naive subsets generally had larger estimated richness. Blood was the sole source, and tissue repertoires probably differ. Naive CD4 clonotypes overlapped across a few donors at roughly 4.5%.

Genomic DNA of each subset was evenly split across several immunoSEQ plates. Clones were read by immunoSEQ multiplex PCR, and TCRdb kept only the in-frame ones, dropping some. The profile shows roughly 590,000 clones, just under 97% of them singletons. Naive CD8 populations comprised CD45RO-negative cells positively selected for CCR7, excluding terminally differentiated effector memory CD45RA+ cells. Germline V lookup: CDR1 MNHEY, CDR2 SMNVEV (reference sequence). The CDR3 extends over 11 amino acids. Deletions cut 3 bases from V and 8 bases from J, with 5 bases between. The sample taken for sequencing was naive CD8+ T cells sorted from blood. This chain links TRBV27 with TRBJ2-1; D gene ambiguous. The clonotype originates from a woman in her twenties or thirties in good health. The CDR3 spells CASSFGHEQFF. As DNA, the CDR3 is TGTGCCAGCAGTTTCGGCCATGAGCAGTTCTTC.